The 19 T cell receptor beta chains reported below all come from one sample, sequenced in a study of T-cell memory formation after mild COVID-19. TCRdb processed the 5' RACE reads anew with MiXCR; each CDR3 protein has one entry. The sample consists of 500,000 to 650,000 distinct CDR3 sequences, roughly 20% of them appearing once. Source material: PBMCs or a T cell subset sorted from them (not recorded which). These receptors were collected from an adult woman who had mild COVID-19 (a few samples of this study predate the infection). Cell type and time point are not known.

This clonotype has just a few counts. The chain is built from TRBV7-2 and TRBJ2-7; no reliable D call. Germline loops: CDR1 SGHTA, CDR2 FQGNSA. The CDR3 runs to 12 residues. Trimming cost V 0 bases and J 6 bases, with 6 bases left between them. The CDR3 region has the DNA TGTGCCAGCAGCTTAGCGACTGCCGAGCAGTACTTC. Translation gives CASSLATAEQYF.

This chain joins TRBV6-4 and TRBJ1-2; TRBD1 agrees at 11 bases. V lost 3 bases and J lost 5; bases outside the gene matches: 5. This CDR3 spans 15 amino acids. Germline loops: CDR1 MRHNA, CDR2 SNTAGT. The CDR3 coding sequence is TGTGCCAGCAGTGAAACCGGGACAGGGGGATATGGCTACACCTTC. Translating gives CASSETGTGGYGYTF.

CDR3 nucleotides: TGCAGCGTGACTCGGGGGCCGCGGGAGACCCAGTACTTC. It is translated as CSVTRGPRETQYF. The chain uses TRBV29-1 and TRBJ2-5; D assignment may be TRBD1 or TRBD2 (6 bases each). Germline CDR1 SQVTM, CDR2 ANQGSEA. V lost 6 bases to trimming and J lost 5 bases, with 16 bases between them. The CDR3 spans 13 residues.

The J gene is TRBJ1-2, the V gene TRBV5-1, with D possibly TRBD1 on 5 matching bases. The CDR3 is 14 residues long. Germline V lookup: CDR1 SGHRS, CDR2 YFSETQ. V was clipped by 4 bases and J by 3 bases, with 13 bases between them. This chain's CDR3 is CASSPGARDYGYTF. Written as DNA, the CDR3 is TGCGCCAGCAGCCCCGGGGCCCGGGACTATGGCTACACCTTC.

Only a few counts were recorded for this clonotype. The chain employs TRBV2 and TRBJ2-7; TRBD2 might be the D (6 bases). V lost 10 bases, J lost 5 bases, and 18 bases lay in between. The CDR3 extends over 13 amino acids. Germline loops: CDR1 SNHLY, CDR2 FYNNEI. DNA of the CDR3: TGTGCCATGAAAGGGCTCGGGGGTGACGAGCAGTACTTC. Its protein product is CAMKGLGGDEQYF.

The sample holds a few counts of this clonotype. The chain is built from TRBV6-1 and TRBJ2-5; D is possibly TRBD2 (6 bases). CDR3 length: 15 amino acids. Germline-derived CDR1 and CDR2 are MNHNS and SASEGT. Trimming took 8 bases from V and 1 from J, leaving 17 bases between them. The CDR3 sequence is CASPRLGVGQETQYF. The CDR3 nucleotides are TGTGCCAGCCCCCGACTAGGTGTGGGCCAAGAGACCCAGTACTTC.

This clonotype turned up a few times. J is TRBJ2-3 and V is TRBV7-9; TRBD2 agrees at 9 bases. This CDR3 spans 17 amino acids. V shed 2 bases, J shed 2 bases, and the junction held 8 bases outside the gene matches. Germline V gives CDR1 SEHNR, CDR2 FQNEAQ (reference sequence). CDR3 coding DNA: TGTGCCAGCAGCTTATCCTCTAGCGGGGAATACACAGATACGCAGTATTTT. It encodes CASSLSSSGEYTDTQYF.

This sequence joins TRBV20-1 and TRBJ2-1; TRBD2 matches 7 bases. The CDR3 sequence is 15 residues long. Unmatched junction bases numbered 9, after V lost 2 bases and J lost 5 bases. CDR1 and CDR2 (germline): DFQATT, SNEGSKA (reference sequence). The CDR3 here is CSARSQSGINNEQFF. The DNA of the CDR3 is TGCAGTGCTAGATCCCAAAGCGGGATTAACAATGAGCAGTTCTTC.

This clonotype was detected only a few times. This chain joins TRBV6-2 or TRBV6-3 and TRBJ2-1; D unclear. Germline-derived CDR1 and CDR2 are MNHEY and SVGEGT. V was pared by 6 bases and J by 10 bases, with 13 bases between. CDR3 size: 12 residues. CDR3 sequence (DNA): TGTGCCAGCAGCCTATATGTTCAGGAGCAGTTCTTC. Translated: CASSLYVQEQFF.

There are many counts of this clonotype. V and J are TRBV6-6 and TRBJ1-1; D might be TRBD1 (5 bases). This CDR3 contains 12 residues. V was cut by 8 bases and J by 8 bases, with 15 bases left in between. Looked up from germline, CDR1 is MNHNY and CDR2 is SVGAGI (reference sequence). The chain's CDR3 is CASGGAGPEAFF. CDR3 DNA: TGTGCCAGCGGAGGGGCAGGTCCGGAAGCTTTCTTT.

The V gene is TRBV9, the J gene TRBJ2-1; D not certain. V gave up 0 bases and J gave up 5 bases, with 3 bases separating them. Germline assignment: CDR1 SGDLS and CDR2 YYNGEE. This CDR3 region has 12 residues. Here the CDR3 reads CASSVGDNEQFF. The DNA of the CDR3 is TGTGCCAGCAGCGTAGGAGACAATGAGCAGTTCTTC.

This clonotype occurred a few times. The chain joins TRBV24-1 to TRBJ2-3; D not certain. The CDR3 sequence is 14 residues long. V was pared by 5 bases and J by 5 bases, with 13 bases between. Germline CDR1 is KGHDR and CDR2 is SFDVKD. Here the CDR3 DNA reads TGTGCCACCAGTGCACACCTCCCCGAAGATACGCAGTATTTT. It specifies CATSAHLPEDTQYF.

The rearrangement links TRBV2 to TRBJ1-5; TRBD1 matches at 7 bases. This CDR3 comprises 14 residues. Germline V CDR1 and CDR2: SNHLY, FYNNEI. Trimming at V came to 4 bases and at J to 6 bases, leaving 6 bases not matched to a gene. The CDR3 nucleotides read TGTGCCAGCAGTGGGCAGGGGGAATTTCAGCCCCAGCATTTT. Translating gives CASSGQGEFQPQHF. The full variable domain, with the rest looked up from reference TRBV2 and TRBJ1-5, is EPEVTQTPSHQVTQMGQEVILRCVPISNHLYFYWYRQILGQKVEFLVSFYNNEISEKSEIFDDQFSVERPDGSNFTLKIRSTKLEDSAMYFCASSGQGEFQPQHFGDGTRLSIL.

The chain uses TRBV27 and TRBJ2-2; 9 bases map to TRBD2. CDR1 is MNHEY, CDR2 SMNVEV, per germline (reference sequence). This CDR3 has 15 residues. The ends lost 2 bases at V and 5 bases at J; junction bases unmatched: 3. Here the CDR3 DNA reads TGTGCCAGCAGTTTAGAGGGACTAGCAACCGGGGAGCTGTTTTTT. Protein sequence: CASSLEGLATGELFF.

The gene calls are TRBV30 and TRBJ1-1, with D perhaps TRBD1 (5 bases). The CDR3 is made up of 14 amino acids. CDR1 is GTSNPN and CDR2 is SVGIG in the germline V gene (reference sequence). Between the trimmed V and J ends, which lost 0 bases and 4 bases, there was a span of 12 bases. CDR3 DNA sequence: TGTGCCTGGAGTGTACGGGGGGGGAGCACTGAAGCTTTCTTT. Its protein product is CAWSVRGGSTEAFF.

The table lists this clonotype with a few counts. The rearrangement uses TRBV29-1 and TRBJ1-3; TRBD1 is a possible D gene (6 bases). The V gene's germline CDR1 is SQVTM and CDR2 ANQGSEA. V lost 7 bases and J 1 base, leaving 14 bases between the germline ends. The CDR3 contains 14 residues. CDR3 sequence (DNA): TGCAGCGCTCTAACAGGGTCATCTGGAAACACCATATATTTT. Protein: CSALTGSSGNTIYF.

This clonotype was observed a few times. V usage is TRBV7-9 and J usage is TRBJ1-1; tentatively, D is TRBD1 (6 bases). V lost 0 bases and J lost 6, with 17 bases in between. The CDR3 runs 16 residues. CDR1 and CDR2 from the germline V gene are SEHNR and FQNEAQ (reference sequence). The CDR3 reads CASSLASGGATAEAFF. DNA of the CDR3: TGTGCCAGCAGCTTAGCGTCGGGGGGCGCAACGGCTGAAGCTTTCTTT.

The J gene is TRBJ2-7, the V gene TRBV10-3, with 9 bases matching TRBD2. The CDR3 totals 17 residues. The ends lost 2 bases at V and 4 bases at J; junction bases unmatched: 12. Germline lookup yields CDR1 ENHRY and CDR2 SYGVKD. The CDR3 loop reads CAISEGLSGSPTYEQYF. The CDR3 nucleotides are TGTGCCATCAGTGAGGGTCTTAGCGGGAGTCCTACGTACGAGCAGTACTTC.

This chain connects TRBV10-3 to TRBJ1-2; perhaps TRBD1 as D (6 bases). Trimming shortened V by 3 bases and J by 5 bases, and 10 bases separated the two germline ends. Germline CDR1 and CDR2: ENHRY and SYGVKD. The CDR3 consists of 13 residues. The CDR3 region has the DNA TGTGCCATCAGTGAAGGCAGGGGTTATGGCTACACCTTC. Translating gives CAISEGRGYGYTF.